The T cell receptor beta chain described here comes from a study of long-term antiretroviral therapy in people with HIV. As for the study in general: The oldest samples precede the 2015 immediate-ART recommendation by about a decade.

Remarks on this clone: Its antigen is unknown.

Trimming stripped 5 bases from V and 5 bases from J, with 16 bases between. This CDR3 is 14 amino acids long. Germline V gene sequence: CDR1 SEHNR, CDR2 FQNEAQ (reference sequence). Survey-level resolution applied to immunoSEQ assay v3.0. Profiled with immunoSEQ multiplex PCR; TCRdb holds only in-frame clones, not every one. The repertoire holds around 23,000 clones, roughly 80% seen once, with 11% in the top ten. Treatment for all HIV-infected participants took place in the United States. Study-wide results and limits: Among HIV repertoires, CDR3 length ranges were narrower than those of controls.

The clonotype was recovered from a man younger than 45 with HIV. Sequenced here: unsorted PBMCs, sampled 2.1 years after starting antiretroviral therapy. V is TRBV7-9 and J is TRBJ2-7, with D uncertain. CDR3 loop: CASSPLGNIHEQYF. The CDR3 nucleotides read TGTGCCAGCAGCCCATTAGGGAACATCCACGAGCAGTACTTC.